A selection of T cell receptor beta chains follows, all from one sample in a study of Graves' ophthalmopathy and Graves' hyperthyroidism. Via MiXCR, TCRdb re-called the multiplex PCR reads, giving one row per CDR3 protein. The sample lists a few hundred thousand distinct CDR3 sequences; roughly 40% were seen once. Source material: peripheral blood or thyroid tissue (not recorded which). The receptors were gathered from an adult man with Graves' hyperthyroidism. Both conserved end residues are part of each CDR3. The D gene is left open where the match is weak. Rows give clone size only sometimes, using once, few, many, or a class for an expanded clone.

j_gene: TRBJ2-5; d_gene: NA; abundance: NA; v_gene: TRBV12-3/TRBV12-4; CDR3aa: CASSEVLTDIPQYF; CDR3nt: TGTGCCAGCAGTGAAGTCTTGACGGACATCCCCCAGTACTTC
j_gene: TRBJ1-1; d_gene: NA; abundance: many; v_gene: TRBV25-1; CDR3aa: CASSEWGKNTEAFF; CDR3nt: TGTGCCAGCAGTGAATGGGGAAAGAACACTGAAGCTTTCTTT
j_gene: TRBJ2-5; d_gene: NA; abundance: NA; v_gene: TRBV5-1; CDR3aa: CASSLAGPGPQYF; CDR3nt: TGCGCCAGCAGCTTGGCGGGACCGGGGCCCCAGTACTTC
j_gene: TRBJ1-1; d_gene: NA; abundance: many; v_gene: TRBV9; CDR3aa: CASSVGGITEAFF; CDR3nt: TGTGCCAGCAGCGTCGGGGGGATCACTGAAGCTTTCTTT
j_gene: TRBJ1-1; d_gene: NA; abundance: many; v_gene: TRBV5-1; CDR3aa: CASSSGRREAFF; CDR3nt: TGCGCCAGCAGCTCCGGGAGGAGGGAAGCTTTCTTT
j_gene: TRBJ1-4; d_gene: NA; abundance: many; v_gene: TRBV7-8; CDR3aa: CASSSAGGGWDEKLFF; CDR3nt: TGTGCCAGCAGCTCCGCCGGGGGGGGCTGGGATGAAAAACTGTTTTTT
j_gene: TRBJ1-6; d_gene: NA; abundance: NA; v_gene: TRBV2; CDR3aa: CASSGDEGSSPLHF; CDR3nt: TGTGCCAGCAGTGGGGACGAGGGTTCTTCACCCCTCCACTTT
j_gene: TRBJ2-7; d_gene: NA; abundance: NA; v_gene: TRBV30; CDR3aa: CAWSVFGAGEQYF; CDR3nt: TGTGCCTGGAGTGTATTCGGGGCTGGCGAGCAGTACTTC
j_gene: TRBJ2-3; d_gene: NA; abundance: few; v_gene: TRBV7-8; CDR3aa: CASRLSTATDTQYF; CDR3nt: TGTGCCAGCAGATTATCGACAGCCACAGATACGCAGTATTTT
j_gene: TRBJ1-4; d_gene: NA; abundance: NA; v_gene: TRBV5-6; CDR3aa: CASSQVQRRTRLDEKLFF; CDR3nt: TGTGCCAGCAGCCAAGTACAAAGACGAACGAGGTTAGATGAAAAACTGTTTTTT
j_gene: TRBJ1-6; d_gene: NA; abundance: many; v_gene: TRBV4-2; CDR3aa: CASSQGMGYNSPLHF; CDR3nt: TGTGCCAGCAGCCAGGGGATGGGATATAATTCACCCCTCCACTTT
j_gene: TRBJ1-2; d_gene: TRBD1; abundance: NA; v_gene: TRBV2; CDR3aa: CASSLSGGDRGIYGYTF; CDR3nt: TGTGCCAGCAGTTTATCAGGCGGGGACAGGGGAATCTATGGCTACACCTTC
j_gene: TRBJ1-2; d_gene: NA; abundance: NA; v_gene: TRBV2; CDR3aa: CASSDFRGSGYTF; CDR3nt: TGTGCCAGCAGTGATTTCAGGGGATCTGGCTACACCTTC
j_gene: TRBJ1-5; d_gene: NA; abundance: many; v_gene: TRBV4-1; CDR3aa: CASSHGGGRNQPQHF; CDR3nt: TGCGCCAGCAGCCATGGCGGGGGGCGCAACCAGCCCCAGCATTTT
j_gene: TRBJ1-2; d_gene: NA; abundance: many; v_gene: TRBV9; CDR3aa: CASSVDDQSYYGYTF; CDR3nt: TGTGCCAGCAGCGTAGATGATCAATCATACTATGGCTACACCTTC
j_gene: TRBJ2-1; d_gene: TRBD1; abundance: NA; v_gene: TRBV7-9; CDR3aa: CASSSPRDRDGEQFF; CDR3nt: TGTGCCAGCAGCTCCCCCCGGGACAGGGACGGAGAGCAGTTCTTC
j_gene: TRBJ1-1; d_gene: NA; abundance: many; v_gene: TRBV19; CDR3aa: CASTVGTEAFF; CDR3nt: TGTGCCAGTACGGTCGGGACTGAAGCTTTCTTT
j_gene: TRBJ2-7; d_gene: TRBD1; abundance: many; v_gene: TRBV7-9; CDR3aa: CASSRQGRYEQYF; CDR3nt: TGTGCCAGCAGCCGACAGGGGCGCTACGAGCAGTACTTC
j_gene: TRBJ1-2; d_gene: NA; abundance: many; v_gene: TRBV15; CDR3aa: CATSRDQGGYTF; CDR3nt: TGTGCCACCAGCAGAGATCAGGGTGGCTACACCTTC
j_gene: TRBJ2-2; d_gene: NA; abundance: many; v_gene: TRBV7-8; CDR3aa: CASEGGANTGELFF; CDR3nt: TGTGCCAGCGAAGGCGGAGCGAACACCGGGGAGCTGTTTTTT
j_gene: TRBJ2-5; d_gene: TRBD1; abundance: NA; v_gene: TRBV15; CDR3aa: CATSTELATGVETQYF; CDR3nt: TGTGCCACCAGCACCGAGCTAGCGACAGGGGTAGAGACCCAGTACTTC
j_gene: TRBJ1-1; d_gene: NA; abundance: NA; v_gene: TRBV20-1; CDR3aa: CSARHRMNEAFF; CDR3nt: TGCAGTGCTAGACATAGGATGAATGAAGCTTTCTTT
j_gene: TRBJ1-2; d_gene: NA; abundance: NA; v_gene: TRBV27; CDR3aa: CASSSEKYGYAF; CDR3nt: TGTGCCAGCAGTTCAGAGAAGTATGGCTACGCCTTC
j_gene: TRBJ1-5; d_gene: NA; abundance: NA; v_gene: TRBV13; CDR3aa: CASSFQYRQHF; CDR3nt: TGTGCCAGCAGCTTCCAGTACCGCCAGCATTTT
j_gene: TRBJ1-4; d_gene: NA; abundance: NA; v_gene: TRBV2; CDR3aa: CASRAEHEKLFF; CDR3nt: TGTGCCAGCAGGGCCGAACATGAAAAACTGTTTTTT
j_gene: TRBJ2-5; d_gene: TRBD1; abundance: NA; v_gene: TRBV29-1; CDR3aa: CSVLGQGGETQYF; CDR3nt: TGCAGCGTTCTGGGACAGGGGGGGGAGACCCAGTACTTC
j_gene: TRBJ2-7; d_gene: NA; abundance: NA; v_gene: TRBV12-3/TRBV12-4; CDR3aa: CASSLKNTFYEQYF; CDR3nt: TGTGCCAGCAGCCTCAAAAACACATTCTACGAGCAGTACTTC
j_gene: TRBJ2-2; d_gene: NA; abundance: NA; v_gene: TRBV12-3/TRBV12-4; CDR3aa: CASSPIGEANTGELFF; CDR3nt: TGTGCCAGCAGTCCCATCGGGGAGGCGAACACCGGGGAGCTGTTTTTT
j_gene: TRBJ1-1; d_gene: NA; abundance: few; v_gene: TRBV27; CDR3aa: CASVRGTEAFF; CDR3nt: TGTGCCAGTGTTAGGGGCACTGAAGCTTTCTTT
j_gene: TRBJ2-1; d_gene: NA; abundance: few; v_gene: TRBV7-9; CDR3aa: CASSLAREGNEQFF; CDR3nt: TGTGCCAGCAGCTTAGCGCGTGAGGGAAATGAGCAGTTCTTC
j_gene: TRBJ2-2; d_gene: NA; abundance: many; v_gene: TRBV29-1; CDR3aa: CSVDDSDTGELFF; CDR3nt: TGCAGCGTTGACGATTCAGACACCGGGGAGCTGTTTTTT
j_gene: TRBJ1-6; d_gene: TRBD1; abundance: many; v_gene: TRBV10-1; CDR3aa: CASSESAGGNSPLHF; CDR3nt: TGCGCCAGCAGTGAGTCCGCAGGGGGAAATTCACCCCTCCACTTT
j_gene: TRBJ1-1; d_gene: TRBD1; abundance: NA; v_gene: TRBV10-3; CDR3aa: CAIRAWTGAMNTEAFF; CDR3nt: TGTGCCATCAGGGCCTGGACAGGGGCCATGAACACTGAAGCTTTCTTT
j_gene: TRBJ2-7; d_gene: NA; abundance: many; v_gene: TRBV2; CDR3aa: CASKPQGPTPEQYF; CDR3nt: TGTGCCAGCAAACCCCAAGGGCCGACACCTGAGCAGTACTTC
j_gene: TRBJ2-7; d_gene: TRBD1; abundance: few; v_gene: TRBV7-2; CDR3aa: CASSPPQGAYEQYF; CDR3nt: TGTGCCAGCTCACCACCCCAGGGGGCTTACGAGCAGTACTTC
j_gene: TRBJ1-1; d_gene: NA; abundance: NA; v_gene: TRBV7-8; CDR3aa: CASSLAHRDRAFF; CDR3nt: TGTGCCAGCAGCTTAGCGCACAGGGATCGGGCTTTCTTT
j_gene: TRBJ2-7; d_gene: TRBD2; abundance: NA; v_gene: TRBV20-1; CDR3aa: CSARGLAGAHEQYF; CDR3nt: TGCAGTGCTAGAGGACTAGCGGGAGCCCACGAGCAGTACTTC
j_gene: TRBJ2-5; d_gene: TRBD1; abundance: many; v_gene: TRBV5-1; CDR3aa: CASSLAWTGMETQYF; CDR3nt: TGCGCCAGCAGCTTGGCGTGGACAGGGATGGAGACCCAGTACTTC
j_gene: TRBJ2-3; d_gene: TRBD1; abundance: NA; v_gene: TRBV20-1; CDR3aa: CSANRDSSDTQYF; CDR3nt: TGCAGTGCTAACCGGGACAGTTCAGATACGCAGTATTTT
j_gene: TRBJ2-7; d_gene: NA; abundance: NA; v_gene: TRBV7-9; CDR3aa: CASSFPVNGVHEQYF; CDR3nt: TGTGCCAGCAGCTTCCCAGTCAATGGAGTCCACGAGCAGTACTTC
j_gene: TRBJ1-4; d_gene: TRBD1; abundance: NA; v_gene: TRBV5-1; CDR3aa: CASRTGTDNEELFF; CDR3nt: TGCGCCAGCCGAACCGGGACAGATAATGAAGAACTGTTTTTT
j_gene: TRBJ2-7; d_gene: NA; abundance: many; v_gene: TRBV2; CDR3aa: CASSGWGDGEQYF; CDR3nt: TGTGCCAGCTCTGGATGGGGGGACGGCGAGCAGTACTTC
j_gene: TRBJ1-4; d_gene: NA; abundance: few; v_gene: TRBV27; CDR3aa: CASSLGYGRSNEKLFF; CDR3nt: TGTGCCAGCAGTTTAGGCTATGGCAGATCTAATGAAAAACTGTTTTTT
j_gene: TRBJ1-6; d_gene: TRBD1; abundance: few; v_gene: TRBV6-1; CDR3aa: CASSRTGVLYNSPLHF; CDR3nt: TGTGCCAGCAGCCGGACAGGGGTTCTCTATAATTCACCCCTCCACTTT
j_gene: TRBJ2-2; d_gene: NA; abundance: many; v_gene: TRBV14; CDR3aa: CASSEPGRNTGELFF; CDR3nt: TGTGCCAGCAGTGAACCGGGACGGAACACCGGGGAGCTGTTTTTT
j_gene: TRBJ2-5; d_gene: NA; abundance: NA; v_gene: TRBV29-1; CDR3aa: CSGTHQETQYF; CDR3nt: TGCAGCGGGACCCACCAAGAGACCCAGTACTTC
j_gene: TRBJ2-2; d_gene: NA; abundance: NA; v_gene: TRBV6-2/TRBV6-3; CDR3aa: CASSYLSGPGELFF; CDR3nt: TGTGCCAGCAGTTATTTATCGGGCCCCGGGGAGCTGTTTTTT
j_gene: TRBJ2-7; d_gene: TRBD2; abundance: few; v_gene: TRBV3-1; CDR3aa: CASSQPGLTYEQYF; CDR3nt: TGTGCCAGCAGCCAACCGGGACTAACCTACGAGCAGTACTTC
j_gene: TRBJ1-5; d_gene: NA; abundance: NA; v_gene: TRBV2; CDR3aa: CASSEGGGAPQHF; CDR3nt: TGTGCCAGCAGTGAGGGGGGCGGGGCGCCCCAGCATTTT
j_gene: TRBJ2-7; d_gene: NA; abundance: NA; v_gene: TRBV7-9; CDR3aa: CASSFRESHEQYF; CDR3nt: TGTGCCAGCAGCTTCCGGGAGTCCCACGAGCAGTACTTC
j_gene: TRBJ1-5; d_gene: NA; abundance: many; v_gene: TRBV20-1; CDR3aa: CSASYSLRNSNQPQHF; CDR3nt: TGCAGTGCTAGCTACAGTCTAAGAAATAGCAATCAGCCCCAGCATTTT
j_gene: TRBJ2-7; d_gene: NA; abundance: many; v_gene: TRBV11-3; CDR3aa: CASSYLHSSYEQYF; CDR3nt: TGTGCCAGCAGCTACCTACATAGCTCCTACGAGCAGTACTTC
j_gene: TRBJ2-5; d_gene: TRBD1; abundance: many; v_gene: TRBV5-8; CDR3aa: CASSGDREETQYF; CDR3nt: TGTGCCAGCAGCGGGGACAGAGAGGAGACCCAGTACTTC